This T cell receptor (beta chain) was recorded in a study of T cells in localized non-small cell lung cancer. General observations from the study: For the top 100 tumor clones, a median roughly 56 also appeared in adjacent lung. Adjacent uninvolved lung had the highest clonality, suggesting focused antigen responses. Sequence data derive from only one tumor region, so heterogeneity remains possible.

On this clone: Its antigen is not identified.

Generated by immunoSEQ multiplex PCR, the TCRdb table keeps only in-frame clones and is missing some. The sample records about 78,000 clones, 84% being singletons. The sample here was peripheral blood, taken before any cancer treatment. The TCR was taken from a man between 40 and 70 years old with stage I lung adenocarcinoma.

CDR3: CASTLWGTDNEQFF. In nucleotides, the CDR3 is TGTGCCAGCACCCTGTGGGGCACCGACAATGAGCAGTTCTTC. The V call is TRBV5-8, the J call TRBJ2-1; a possible D gene is TRBD1 (5 bases). Trimming removed 6 bases from V and 5 bases from J, with 15 bases in between. The CDR3 covers 14 residues. Looked up from germline, CDR1 is SGHTS and CDR2 is YDEGEE.